This T cell receptor (beta chain) emerged from a study of T cell responses to AZD1222 COVID-19 vaccine. Whole-study findings and limits: Clonal diversity may have been underestimated, and the donors were mostly white British, with more females than males. Among AZD1222 vaccinees, only 5 to 7 were seropositive at baseline. The study sampled repertoires only after the peak T cell response. Targets within unmutated variant regions were reportedly found for nearly half of spike-specific TCRs.

A word on this clone: Its specificity is not known.

Some clones are missing from TCRdb's copy, which holds only in-frame ones; the method was immunoSEQ multiplex PCR. The sample yields about 180,000 clones, approximately 94% seen once. This CDR3 region has 13 residues. Source: peripheral blood, taken 28 days after the second AZD1222 dose. This chain joins TRBV21-1 and TRBJ1-1; the table calls TRBD1, which could not be checked here. TRBV21-1 is a pseudogene. The clonotype comes from an adult who received the AZD1222 COVID-19 vaccine. This chain's CDR3 is CASSIRGNTEAFF. The CDR3 coding sequence is TGTGCCAGCAGCATTAGGGGGAACACTGAAGCTTTCTTT.